The next 6 T cell receptor beta chains were all read from a single sample in a study of cytomegalovirus exposure and HLA in healthy donors. The PCR contained 60 Vbeta and 13 Jbeta primers. Profiled with immunoSEQ multiplex PCR; TCRdb holds only in-frame clones, not every one. Counted here are over 150,000 clones, around 68% occurring once; the ten biggest clones make up around 2.8%. Sequencing used PBMCs. The receptor set was obtained from a woman aged 40 to 50 in good health and CMV-seropositive.

The V call is TRBV5-1, the J call TRBJ2-1, with TRBD2 matching 13 bases. The CDR3 has 16 residues. V was pared by 4 bases and J by 5 bases, with 6 bases of the junction left unmatched. CDR1 SGHRS and CDR2 YFSETQ come from the germline V gene. In DNA form, the CDR3 reads TGCGCCAGCAGCACGGGACTAGCGGGGCTACACAATGAGCAGTTCTTC. It is translated as CASSTGLAGLHNEQFF.

The V and J genes are TRBV7-2 and TRBJ2-1; no clear D gene. Germline CDR1 SGHTA, CDR2 FQGNSA. The CDR3 has 13 amino acids. Deletions cut 2 bases from V and 4 bases from J, with 6 bases between. The CDR3 region is CASSLNSYNEQFF. CDR3 nucleotides: TGTGCCAGCAGCTTAAATAGTTACAATGAGCAGTTCTTC.

The V and J genes are TRBV9 and TRBJ1-1; D not resolved. CDR1 SGDLS and CDR2 YYNGEE come from the germline V gene. CDR3 size: 14 residues. Trimming took 1 base from V and 1 from J, leaving 8 bases between them. Here the CDR3 reads CASSVSGENTEAFF. The CDR3 region has the DNA TGTGCCAGCAGCGTATCGGGAGAGAACACTGAAGCTTTCTTT.

V usage is TRBV7-2 and J usage is TRBJ2-1; 13 positions match TRBD2. The CDR3 is made up of 17 amino acids. J gave up 7 bases and V 0 bases, and 6 bases lay outside the gene matches. Per germline, CDR1 SGHTA and CDR2 FQGNSA. The CDR3 sequence is CASSLAGTSGNLNEQFF. The CDR3 coding sequence is TGTGCCAGCAGCTTAGCGGGGACTAGCGGGAATCTGAATGAGCAGTTCTTC.

This rearrangement joins TRBV1 to TRBJ1-5. TRBV1 is reported as a pseudogene. This CDR3 has 17 amino acids. For the CDR3, the DNA is TGCACCAGCAGCCAACCCCGCGGGGGACTCGGCAATCAGCCCCAGCATTTT. This gives the protein CTSSQPRGGLGNQPQHF.

The chain combines TRBV9 with TRBJ2-3, with D tentatively TRBD2 (6 bases). The CDR3 consists of 16 residues. Germline assignment: CDR1 SGDLS and CDR2 YYNGEE. The V and J ends lost 4 bases and 0 bases respectively, with 15 bases between them. The CDR3 sequence: CASSPYPGLSTDTQYF. CDR3 in DNA: TGTGCCAGCAGCCCATACCCGGGACTCAGCACAGATACGCAGTATTTT.